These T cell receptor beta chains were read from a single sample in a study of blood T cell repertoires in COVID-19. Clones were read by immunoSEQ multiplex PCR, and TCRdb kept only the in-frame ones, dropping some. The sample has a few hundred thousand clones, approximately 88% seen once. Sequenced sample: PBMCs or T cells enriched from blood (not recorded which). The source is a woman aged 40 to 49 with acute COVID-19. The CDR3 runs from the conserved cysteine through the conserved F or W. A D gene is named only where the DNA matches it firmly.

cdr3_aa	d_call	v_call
CASALGRGGTDTQYF	TRBD2	TRBV3-1/TRBV3-2
CASSLEPPPGFDEQYF	NA	TRBV5-1
CASGPPVAGELFF	NA	TRBV12-5
CASSPGEWGTQYF	NA	TRBV7-2
CASSLTLVASEQYF	NA	TRBV5-1
CASSLDTGTGYSPLHF	TRBD1	TRBV4-3
CASTLDRGHEQYF	TRBD1	TRBV6-5
CASSLEGAKTNYGYTF	TRBD1	TRBV5-6
CASSYSAGQPQHF	NA	TRBV6-5
CASRGDYNEQFF	NA	TRBV6-5
CASSSDRGVEAFF	TRBD1	TRBV7-2
CASSPQTGTNSPLHF	TRBD1	TRBV7-9
CASSQTGGGRQETQYF	TRBD1	TRBV4-1
CSVAQGESSYNEQFF	TRBD1	TRBV29-1
CASRYLVQGSYEQYF	NA	TRBV6-5
CATRAGGFSEQFF	TRBD1	TRBV24-1
CASSLQGFRETQYF	NA	TRBV3-1/TRBV3-2
CASSHPSGPQYF	TRBD2	TRBV4-3
CASREGEISGNTIYF	NA	TRBV7-8
CASSRGLSTDTQYF	TRBD1	TRBV19
CASSPVQGGARTDTQYF	TRBD1	TRBV7-8
CSVEGLAGDTDTQYF	TRBD2	TRBV29-1
CASSDNNNSPLHF	NA	TRBV4-2
CASSVQGISSEQYF	NA	TRBV5-1
CASSYSGPSYSPLHF	NA	TRBV6-2/TRBV6-3
CASSDRPNSPLHF	NA	TRBV6-5
CASSLVSFSSGSGYYNEQFF	TRBD2	TRBV11-3
CASSSHTSIRGGYTF	NA	TRBV7-9
CASSGDRGREEAFF	TRBD1	TRBV18
CASSLEQRLYGYTF	NA	TRBV28
CASSQVGGRGNTIYF	TRBD1	TRBV3-1/TRBV3-2
CASSADRVKGYTF	TRBD1	TRBV28
CASSQVGVRGANVLTF	NA	TRBV3-1/TRBV3-2
CASSPTSGELSYNEQFF	TRBD2	TRBV10-2
CASSHQGVVAYNEQFF	TRBD1	TRBV6-2/TRBV6-3
CAISQNRGNTIYF	TRBD1	TRBV10-3
CASSRSTPSRGTEAFF	NA	TRBV7-9
CASSHLKSPNTGELFF	NA	TRBV19
CASSLVEVITEAFF	NA	TRBV7-2
CASSTRTANYGYTF	NA	TRBV19
CASTPIRARDFSNQPQHF	NA	TRBV19
CASSLADGHEAFF	NA	TRBV5-1
CASSPGTSGSITQYF	TRBD2	TRBV3-1/TRBV3-2
CASSLGGQGRTEAFF	TRBD1	TRBV7-9
CASSFGAHNEQFF	NA	TRBV5-4
CASSQDSTGPQPQHF	NA	TRBV4-2
CASSRRLAGGPGETQYF	TRBD2	TRBV5-1